The 14 T cell receptor beta chains below all came from one sample that was sequenced in a study of human T cells and chemical hapten exposure. Time point: pre-sensitization, week 0. The treatment here: therapeutic diphenylcyclopropenone sensitization with weekly scalp DPC. TCRdb redid the calling of the RACE reads with MiXCR, one entry per CDR3 protein. The table has around 300,000 distinct CDR3 sequences, approximately 8% seen once. This sample comprised whole blood, obtained in connection with sensitization to the hapten diphenylcyclopropenone (DPC). These receptors were collected from a man aged 18 to 29 with alopecia areata. Some clones in this sample may be carry-over from other donors' samples.

The genes are TRBV12-3 or TRBV12-4 and TRBJ2-7, with D perhaps TRBD2 (5 bases). V dropped 3 bases and J dropped 0 bases, with 6 bases sitting between them. CDR3 size: 13 residues. CDR3 sequence reads: CASSFGISYEQYF. DNA of the CDR3: TGTGCCAGCAGTTTCGGGATCTCCTACGAGCAGTACTTC.

The rearrangement uses TRBV28 and TRBJ1-5; D is perhaps TRBD1 (5 bases). Germline values: CDR1 MDHEN, CDR2 SYDVKM. V was cut by 4 bases and J by 2 bases, with 24 bases left in between. This CDR3 spans 19 amino acids. The CDR3 bases are TGTGCCAGCAGTTCTCCCAGGGCAGGGATCCCTTCCCGCAATCAGCCCCAGCATTTT. This encodes CASSSPRAGIPSRNQPQHF.

The V gene is TRBV20-1, the J gene TRBJ2-1, with 14 bases fitting TRBD2. V lost 5 bases to trimming and J lost 0 bases; unmatched junction nucleotides: 3. CDR1 and CDR2 from the germline V gene are DFQATT and SNEGSKA (reference sequence). This CDR3 has 16 amino acids. The CDR3 sequence: CSAGTSGGSSYNEQFF. The CDR3 coding sequence is TGCAGTGCTGGGACTAGCGGGGGTTCCTCCTACAATGAGCAGTTCTTC.

This clonotype was observed at least ten times. The chain joins TRBV24-1 to TRBJ1-2; no firm D call. CDR3 length equals 13 residues. V lost 5 bases and J lost 4, with 10 bases in between. CDR1 and CDR2 from the germline V gene are KGHDR and SFDVKD. This CDR3 reads CATSVAGSYGYTF. The CDR3 coding sequence is TGTGCCACCAGTGTCGCGGGAAGCTATGGCTACACCTTC.

This rearrangement joins TRBV5-5 to TRBJ2-7; the D call may be TRBD1 or TRBD2 (6 bases each). Trimming stripped 4 bases from V and 4 bases from J, with 27 bases between. Germline CDR1 and CDR2: SGHKS and YYEKEE (reference sequence). The CDR3 runs 18 residues. The CDR3 nucleotides are TGTGCCAGCAGCCCGCACAGGAGAGCTCCTAGGGGGACTTACGAGCAGTACGTC. Translation gives CASSPHRRAPRGTYEQYV.

This clonotype has only a few counts. The V call is TRBV20-1, the J call TRBJ2-1; D is undetermined. Deletions cut 4 bases from V and 7 bases from J, with 17 bases between. The V gene's germline CDR1 is DFQATT and CDR2 SNEGSKA (reference sequence). This CDR3 has 14 amino acids. The CDR3 sequence: CSATSWRSSNEQFF. In DNA, the CDR3 is TGCAGTGCTACCAGTTGGCGCTCGTCAAATGAGCAGTTCTTC.

This clonotype was seen a handful of times. This chain connects TRBV5-8 to TRBJ2-1, with D perhaps TRBD2 (6 bases). CDR3 length: 15 amino acids. Between the trimmed V and J ends, which lost 4 bases and 10 bases, there was a span of 21 bases. The V gene's germline CDR1 is SGHTS and CDR2 YDEGEE. Written as DNA, the CDR3 is TGTGCCAGCAGCAGAGCCGGGACTCCTACGGGAGAGCAGTTCTTC. Its translation is CASSRAGTPTGEQFF.

There are a few counts of this clonotype. J is TRBJ1-1 and V is TRBV12-3 or TRBV12-4, with 7 nucleotides matching TRBD1. This CDR3 has 14 residues. V lost 6 bases, J lost 2 bases, and 6 bases stayed unmatched. CDR3 nucleotides: TGTGCCAGCAGAGACGACAGGGACAACACTGAAGCTTTCTTT. Its translation is CASRDDRDNTEAFF.

This clonotype was counted between two and nine times. This chain connects TRBV20-1 to TRBJ2-1; D could derive from TRBD1 or TRBD2 (5 bases each). The CDR3 covers 11 residues. The germline CDR1 and CDR2 sequences are DFQATT and SNEGSKA (reference sequence). The V and J ends lost 1 base and 11 bases respectively, with 9 bases between them. Here the CDR3 DNA reads TGCAGTGCTAGAGTCGGGGCAAAGCAGTTCTTC. The encoded protein is CSARVGAKQFF.

This clonotype was seen only a few times. V is TRBV29-1 and J is TRBJ2-5; D ambiguous. There are 10 residues in the CDR3. V was pared by 4 bases and J by 5 bases, with 5 bases between. Germline assignment: CDR1 SQVTM and CDR2 ANQGSEA. The CDR3 region is CSVALETQYF. The CDR3 coding sequence is TGCAGCGTTGCTTTGGAGACCCAGTACTTC.

In nucleotides, the CDR3 is TGTGCCAGCAGCCAAGCTCCGGGACACATCTACGAGCAGTACTTC. Amino acid sequence: CASSQAPGHIYEQYF. The chain is built from TRBV3-1 and TRBJ2-7; tentative D call: TRBD1 (6 bases). Germline CDR1 and CDR2: LGHDT and YNNKEL (reference sequence). V was pared by 1 base and J by 3 bases, with 13 bases between. This CDR3 is 15 amino acids long.

There are a few counts of this clonotype. J is TRBJ2-7 and V is TRBV24-1; D is uncertain. Germline CDR1 and CDR2: KGHDR and SFDVKD. The CDR3 is 11 amino acids. The V gene lost 2 bases and the J gene lost 2 bases, with 0 bases spanning the gap. In nucleotides, the CDR3 is TGTGCCACCAGTGATTCCTACGAGCAGTACTTC. Protein sequence: CATSDSYEQYF.

This clonotype was recorded at least ten times. The CDR3 sequence is CASSLTRTRFTEAFF. In nucleotides, the CDR3 is TGTGCCAGCAGCTTAACCAGGACAAGGTTTACTGAAGCTTTCTTT. This chain joins TRBV7-3 and TRBJ1-1, with D possibly TRBD1 on 5 matching bases. The V gene's germline CDR1 is SGHTA and CDR2 FQGTGA. Trimming cost V 0 bases and J 5 bases, with 13 bases left between them. This CDR3 comprises 15 residues.

This clonotype was seen only a few times. This chain's CDR3 is CASSYSWVMNTEAFF. CDR3 nucleotides: TGTGCCAGCAGTTACTCGTGGGTTATGAACACTGAAGCTTTCTTT. The genes are TRBV6-5 and TRBJ1-1; no definite D call. V dropped 0 bases and J dropped 0 bases, with 8 bases sitting between them. The CDR3 has 15 residues. Germline V gives CDR1 MNHEY, CDR2 SVGAGI.